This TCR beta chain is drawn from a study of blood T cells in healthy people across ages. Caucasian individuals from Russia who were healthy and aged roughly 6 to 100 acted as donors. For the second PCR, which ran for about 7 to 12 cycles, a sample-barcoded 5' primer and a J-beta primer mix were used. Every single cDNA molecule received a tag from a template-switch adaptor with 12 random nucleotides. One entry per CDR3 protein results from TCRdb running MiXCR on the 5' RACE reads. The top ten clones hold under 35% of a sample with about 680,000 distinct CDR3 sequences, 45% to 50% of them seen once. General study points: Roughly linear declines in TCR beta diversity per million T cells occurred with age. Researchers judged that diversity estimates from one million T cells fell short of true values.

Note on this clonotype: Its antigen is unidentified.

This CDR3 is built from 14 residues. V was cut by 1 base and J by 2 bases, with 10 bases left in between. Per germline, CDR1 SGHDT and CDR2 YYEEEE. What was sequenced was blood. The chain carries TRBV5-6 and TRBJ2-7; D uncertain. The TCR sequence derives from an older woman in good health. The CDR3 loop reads CASSLYSTTYEQYF. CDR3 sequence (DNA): TGTGCCAGCAGCTTGTACAGCACCACCTACGAGCAGTACTTC.